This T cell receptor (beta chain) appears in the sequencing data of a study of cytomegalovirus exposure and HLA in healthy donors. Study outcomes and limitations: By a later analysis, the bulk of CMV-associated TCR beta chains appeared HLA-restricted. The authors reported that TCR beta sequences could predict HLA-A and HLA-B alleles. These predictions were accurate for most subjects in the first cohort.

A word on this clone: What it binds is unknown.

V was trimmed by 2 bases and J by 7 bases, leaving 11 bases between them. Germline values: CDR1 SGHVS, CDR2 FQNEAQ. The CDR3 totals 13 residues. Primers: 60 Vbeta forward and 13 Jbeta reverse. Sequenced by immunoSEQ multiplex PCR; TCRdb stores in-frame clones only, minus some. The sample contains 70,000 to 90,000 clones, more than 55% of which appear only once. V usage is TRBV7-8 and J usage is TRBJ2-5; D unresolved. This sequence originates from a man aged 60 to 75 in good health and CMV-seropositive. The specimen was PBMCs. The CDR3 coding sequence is TGTGCCAGCAGCTTATATGGGCCTGGGACCCAGTACTTC. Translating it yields CASSLYGPGTQYF.